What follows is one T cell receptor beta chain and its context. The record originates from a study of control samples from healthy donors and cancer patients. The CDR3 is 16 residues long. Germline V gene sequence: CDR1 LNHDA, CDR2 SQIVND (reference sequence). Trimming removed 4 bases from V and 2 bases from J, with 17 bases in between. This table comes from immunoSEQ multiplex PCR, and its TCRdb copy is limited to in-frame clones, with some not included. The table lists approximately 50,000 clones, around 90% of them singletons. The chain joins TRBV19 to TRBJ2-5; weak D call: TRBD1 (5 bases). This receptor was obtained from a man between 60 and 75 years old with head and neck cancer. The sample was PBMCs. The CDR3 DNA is TGTGCCAGTAGTAGAGACAGAGCGAGCAAGCAAGAGACCCAGTACTTC. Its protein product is CASSRDRASKQETQYF.